The 20 T cell receptor beta chains below come from one sample, sequenced in a study of T cell repertoires in cytomegalovirus infection. Using its own MiXCR run on the reads, TCRdb lists one record per CDR3 protein. The table shows approximately 340,000 distinct CDR3 sequences, with about 29% occurring only once. Their target antigens are unknown. Sequences were derived from cultured PBMCs, sampled from culture after CMV antigen stimulation. The receptor source for this set is a human donor in good health (CMV status not recorded). Some clones in this sample may be carry-over from other donors' samples.

This CDR3 reads CASSARQVSYEQYF. In nucleotides, the CDR3 is TGTGCCAGCAGTGCCCGACAGGTCTCCTACGAGCAGTACTTC. The V gene is TRBV2, the J gene TRBJ2-7, with D tentatively TRBD1 (6 bases). The germline V gene encodes CDR1 SNHLY and CDR2 FYNNEI. The CDR3 is made up of 14 amino acids. V was clipped by 4 bases and J by 0 bases, with 10 bases between them.

This clonotype appeared many times. The chain links TRBV27 to TRBJ2-1; 9 bases are shared with TRBD1. The V segment lost 2 bases and the J segment 4 bases; nucleotides outside the gene matches: 21. Germline-derived CDR1 and CDR2 are MNHEY and SMNVEV (reference sequence). The CDR3 extends over 21 amino acids. DNA for the CDR3: TGTGCCAGCAGTTTAACGGGGCCCGGGACAGGGCACGGGTTGGGGTACAATGAGCAGTTCTTC. It encodes CASSLTGPGTGHGLGYNEQFF.

The sample holds a few counts of this clonotype. This rearrangement joins TRBV20-1 to TRBJ1-5; 9 bases are a match to TRBD1. The trim removed 0 bases at V and 6 bases at J, leaving 9 bases unmatched. The CDR3 sequence is 16 residues long. Germline-derived CDR1 and CDR2 are DFQATT and SNEGSKA (reference sequence). Written as DNA, the CDR3 is TGCAGTGCTAGAGAAACCGGGACAGGGAATATTCAGCCCCAGCATTTT. This codes for CSARETGTGNIQPQHF.

In its sample, this clonotype was seen a few times. V is TRBV27 and J is TRBJ1-2; unclear D gene. Germline assignment: CDR1 MNHEY and CDR2 SMNVEV (reference sequence). The CDR3 runs to 15 residues. Trimming cost V 5 bases and J 0 bases, with 13 bases left between them. The DNA for the CDR3 is TGTGCCAGCAGTCGGGAGCGTCATGCTAACTATGGCTACACCTTC. Residues: CASSRERHANYGYTF.

There are a few counts of this clonotype. The chain uses TRBV11-2 and TRBJ2-7; D may match TRBD1 or TRBD2 (5 bases each). The germline V gene has CDR1 SGHAT and CDR2 FQNNGV. The ends were cut back, 9 bases at V and 4 bases at J, with 22 bases in the middle. The CDR3 is made up of 15 amino acids. CDR3 sequence reads: CASRSLRASGYEQYF. CDR3 DNA sequence: TGTGCCAGTCGATCACTCAGGGCCTCGGGGTACGAGCAGTACTTC.

This clonotype has a handful of counts. The chain recombines TRBV28 with TRBJ2-1; TRBD2 agrees at 9 bases. J lost 9 bases, V lost 7 bases, and 22 bases had no gene match. CDR1 and CDR2 (germline): MDHEN, SYDVKM. The CDR3 loop spans 18 amino acids. The CDR3 DNA follows: TGTGCCAGCATTCTATCCGGGGGAGCGGGAGGATGGCGGAGTGAGCAGTTCTTC. Its protein is CASILSGGAGGWRSEQFF. The full variable domain, its missing parts supplied by reference TRBV28 and TRBJ2-1, is DVKVTQSSRYLVKRTGEKVFLECVQDMDHENMFWYRQDPGLGLRLIYFSYDVKMKEKGDIPEGYSVSREKKERFSLILESASTNQTSMYLCASILSGGAGGWRSEQFFGPGTRLTVL.

This clonotype has more than one count but fewer than ten. This rearrangement joins TRBV2 to TRBJ2-1; 7 nucleotides match TRBD1. The ends lost 1 base at V and 8 bases at J; junction bases unmatched: 14. The germline CDR1 and CDR2 sequences are SNHLY and FYNNEI. The CDR3 is 17 residues long. The CDR3 DNA is TGTGCCAGCAGTGAAGGTCCCCCGAGGACAGGCGGTTATGAGCAGTTCTTC. Translating gives CASSEGPPRTGGYEQFF.

This clonotype turned up a few times. In DNA form, the CDR3 reads TGTGCCAGCAGCCATAGCGGGGGGGGACCCGGGGAGCTGTTTTTT. Protein product: CASSHSGGGPGELFF. This sequence joins TRBV11-3 and TRBJ2-2, with 11 bases fitting TRBD2. V shed 5 bases, J shed 6 bases, and the junction held 5 bases outside the gene matches. Germline lookup yields CDR1 SGHNT and CDR2 YENEEA. The CDR3 runs to 15 residues.

A single count supports this clonotype. This chain links TRBV28 with TRBJ1-4; TRBD1 is a possible D gene (5 bases). From germline, CDR1 is MDHEN and CDR2 SYDVKM. Trimming pared 7 bases from V and 10 bases from J, leaving 22 bases between. This CDR3 region has 15 residues. Here the CDR3 reads CASTREGTVDGKLFF. CDR3 nucleotide sequence: TGTGCCAGCACCCGCGAAGGGACGGTGGATGGAAAACTGTTTTTT.

This clonotype was picked up a small number of times. The V call is TRBV28, the J call TRBJ1-5; 9 nucleotides match TRBD1. The CDR3 has 15 residues. The trim removed 6 bases at V and 0 bases at J, leaving 3 bases unmatched. The V gene's germline CDR1 is MDHEN and CDR2 SYDVKM. The CDR3 region is CASRRTGVSNQPQHF. The CDR3 DNA follows: TGTGCCAGCAGGCGGACAGGGGTTAGCAATCAGCCCCAGCATTTT.

In nucleotides, the CDR3 is TGCGCCAGCAGCCAACCGGACGGCCTAGGAAATTCACCCCTCCACTTT. Protein product: CASSQPDGLGNSPLHF. The chain recombines TRBV4-1 with TRBJ1-6; D is ambiguous. This CDR3 is 16 amino acids long. V was pared by 2 bases and J by 7 bases, with 15 bases between. The V gene's germline CDR1 is MGHRA and CDR2 YSYEKL.

This clonotype was seen many times. The chain combines TRBV7-9 with TRBJ2-1, with TRBD2 identical over 11 bases. CDR1 SEHNR and CDR2 FQNEAQ come from the germline V gene (reference sequence). The ends lost 4 bases at V and 5 bases at J; junction bases unmatched: 10. The CDR3 has 17 residues. The CDR3 protein is CASSSSPTSGTNNEQFF. CDR3 DNA sequence: TGTGCCAGCAGCTCTTCCCCGACTAGCGGGACCAACAATGAGCAGTTCTTC.

The chain joins TRBV11-2 to TRBJ2-2; possible D gene TRBD1, 7 bases. Germline CDR1 and CDR2: SGHAT and FQNNGV. Trimming pared 5 bases from V and 5 bases from J, leaving 15 bases between. The CDR3 loop spans 15 amino acids. The CDR3, as DNA: TGTGCCAGCAGCCGTCTACAGGGGAGGACCGGGGAGCTGTTTTTT. Its translation: CASSRLQGRTGELFF.

In this sample, this clonotype turned up a few times. The genes are TRBV6-5 and TRBJ1-2; D perhaps matches TRBD1 (5 bases). The germline gives CDR1 MNHEY, CDR2 SVGAGI. V was cut by 6 bases and J by 2 bases, with 10 bases left in between. This CDR3 is built from 13 residues. The CDR3 DNA is TGTGCCAGCAGACTTGACAGAAACTATGGCTACACCTTC. This sequence encodes CASRLDRNYGYTF.

Only a few counts were recorded for this clonotype. The V and J genes are TRBV29-1 and TRBJ2-1, with a tentative D call TRBD1 (6 bases). Germline values: CDR1 SQVTM, CDR2 ANQGSEA. Trimming took 7 bases from V and 4 from J, leaving 20 bases between them. The CDR3 consists of 15 residues. CDR3 loop: CSAPGRGDNYNEQFF. The CDR3 DNA reads TGCAGCGCCCCCGGCAGGGGAGATAATTACAATGAGCAGTTCTTC.

The V call is TRBV12-3 or TRBV12-4, the J call TRBJ1-1; D possibly corresponds to TRBD1 (5 bases). The CDR3 is made up of 15 amino acids. Trimming pared 7 bases from V and 1 base from J, leaving 16 bases between. The DNA of the CDR3 is TGTGCCAGCACCCGTTGGGGGGTGACGAACACTGAAGCTTTCTTT. It yields the protein CASTRWGVTNTEAFF.

The chain combines TRBV9 with TRBJ1-2; D unclear. The CDR3 extends over 16 amino acids. Per germline, CDR1 SGDLS and CDR2 YYNGEE. V was pared by 4 bases and J by 2 bases, with 18 bases between. This CDR3 reads CASSPFEVGINYGYTF. The CDR3 coding sequence is TGTGCCAGCAGCCCTTTTGAGGTGGGGATCAACTATGGCTACACCTTC.

This clonotype was counted a single time. The chain employs TRBV20-1 and TRBJ2-1, with 8 bases aligning to TRBD2. The germline CDR1 and CDR2 sequences are DFQATT and SNEGSKA (reference sequence). V trimming: 5 bases; J trimming: 2 bases; junction bases outside the gene matches: 5. The CDR3 runs to 14 residues. Here the CDR3 DNA reads TGCAGTGCTGCTAGCGGGTATGCCTACAATGAGCAGTTCTTC. This codes for CSAASGYAYNEQFF.

A few counts support this clonotype. V usage is TRBV28 and J usage is TRBJ2-7; TRBD1 matches at 7 bases. J was trimmed by 5 bases and V by 5 bases; bases with no gene match: 6. CDR3 length: 13 residues. CDR1 is MDHEN, CDR2 SYDVKM, per germline. Here the CDR3 reads CASSPDRSHEQYF. The CDR3, as DNA: TGTGCCAGCAGTCCGGACAGGAGTCACGAGCAGTACTTC. Variable domain in full (rest from reference TRBV28 and TRBJ2-7): DVKVTQSSRYLVKRTGEKVFLECVQDMDHENMFWYRQDPGLGLRLIYFSYDVKMKEKGDIPEGYSVSREKKERFSLILESASTNQTSMYLCASSPDRSHEQYFGPGTRLTVT.

There are a few counts of this clonotype. The gene calls are TRBV24-1 and TRBJ2-1; unclear D gene. The V and J ends lost 0 bases and 6 bases respectively, with 5 bases between them. This CDR3 contains 13 residues. The germline gives CDR1 KGHDR, CDR2 SFDVKD. CDR3 sequence: CATSDLYSNEQFF. For the CDR3, the DNA is TGTGCCACCAGTGATTTGTACAGCAATGAGCAGTTCTTC.